This entry lists 19 T cell receptor beta chains sequenced from one sample in a study of Graves' ophthalmopathy and Graves' hyperthyroidism. RNA transcripts were the source from which TCR beta CDR3 regions were amplified. HTBI-primed first-round RT-PCR preceded second-round multiplex PCR. A single record per CDR3 protein comes from TCRdb applying MiXCR to the multiplex PCR reads. The sample lists a few hundred thousand distinct CDR3 sequences; about two fifths were seen once. Material: peripheral blood or thyroid tissue (not recorded which). The receptor set was obtained from an adult man with Graves' hyperthyroidism.

There are many counts of this clonotype. This chain links TRBV19 with TRBJ2-7; TRBD1 is a possible D gene (5 bases). V was trimmed by 8 bases and J by 4 bases, leaving 9 bases between them. This CDR3 spans 11 amino acids. Germline CDR1 is LNHDA and CDR2 is SQIVND (reference sequence). In DNA form, the CDR3 reads TGTGCCAGTGGACAAGTTTACGAGCAGTACTTC. Translation: CASGQVYEQYF.

The rearrangement links TRBV5-4 to TRBJ2-2; D unclear. This CDR3 comprises 18 residues. Trimming removed 5 bases from V and 3 bases from J, with 23 bases in between. The germline V gene has CDR1 SGHNT and CDR2 YYREEE (reference sequence). CDR3 DNA: TGTGCCAGCAGTTACAGTCCCCCTTTCGGGTCCTACACCGGGGAGCTGTTTTTT. It yields the protein CASSYSPPFGSYTGELFF.

At least ten counts were recorded for this clonotype. This chain links TRBV5-8 with TRBJ1-6, with TRBD1 as a possible D gene (6 bases). Between the trimmed V and J ends, which lost 2 bases and 6 bases, there was a span of 12 bases. Per germline, CDR1 SGHTS and CDR2 YDEGEE. This CDR3 spans 15 amino acids. The CDR3 region is CASSLPQGTNSPLHF. The CDR3 DNA follows: TGTGCCAGCAGCTTACCTCAGGGGACTAATTCACCCCTCCACTTT.

The table lists this clonotype with a few counts. The chain is built from TRBV20-1 and TRBJ2-5; TRBD2 might be the D (5 bases). Trimming removed 1 base from V and 4 bases from J, with 25 bases in between. The CDR3 has 18 amino acids. Per the germline V gene, CDR1 is DFQATT and CDR2 is SNEGSKA (reference sequence). The CDR3 here is CSARGPYGRRASRETQYF. CDR3 nucleotides: TGCAGTGCTAGAGGTCCCTACGGCAGGCGGGCCTCACGAGAGACCCAGTACTTC.

The rearrangement links TRBV20-1 to TRBJ1-2; possibly TRBD1 for D (6 bases). The V end was cut by 6 bases, the J end by 6 bases, with 17 bases between. The germline gives CDR1 DFQATT, CDR2 SNEGSKA (reference sequence). The CDR3 sequence is 13 residues long. Here the CDR3 reads CSASREGVHGYTF. For the CDR3, the DNA is TGCAGTGCCAGCCGAGAGGGGGTTCATGGCTACACCTTC.

This chain joins TRBV15 and TRBJ2-7, with 8 bases identical to TRBD1. The V segment lost 3 bases and the J segment 2 bases; nucleotides outside the gene matches: 9. The CDR3 length is 16 residues. CDR1 is LNHNV and CDR2 is YYDKDF in the germline V gene (reference sequence). The CDR3 sequence: CATSSLAGQGPYEQYF. Here the CDR3 DNA reads TGTGCCACCAGCAGCTTAGCTGGACAGGGTCCCTACGAGCAGTACTTC.

The sample holds a few counts of this clonotype. It may be a read error: a sequence one base away is much more abundant. V is TRBV5-6 and J is TRBJ2-7; TRBD1 agrees at 7 bases. After removal of 3 bases from V and 1 base from J, the junction contained 4 bases not matched to a gene. The CDR3 totals 14 residues. Germline V gives CDR1 SGHDT, CDR2 YYEEEE. CDR3 nucleotides: TGTGCCAGCAGCTCCGGACAGGATTCCTACGAGCAGTACTTC. This sequence encodes CASSSGQDSYEQYF.

This clonotype turned up a few times. The gene calls are TRBV20-1 and TRBJ1-1; tentatively, D is TRBD1 (6 bases). The CDR3 is made up of 15 amino acids. V was cut by 0 bases and J by 4 bases, with 15 bases left in between. Germline loops: CDR1 DFQATT, CDR2 SNEGSKA (reference sequence). CDR3 sequence: CSARDYGGAGTEAFF. The CDR3 region has the DNA TGCAGTGCTAGAGATTATGGGGGCGCTGGCACTGAAGCTTTCTTT.

The chain is built from TRBV30 and TRBJ1-1; TRBD1 agrees at 9 bases. With 5 bases clipped from V and 6 bases from J, the junction kept 13 bases outside the gene matches. CDR3 length equals 15 residues. Looked up from germline, CDR1 is GTSNPN and CDR2 is SVGIG (reference sequence). CDR3: CAWRRPGQGVPEAFF. Here the CDR3 DNA reads TGTGCCTGGCGTCGACCGGGACAGGGCGTCCCTGAAGCTTTCTTT.

This chain links TRBV12-3 or TRBV12-4 with TRBJ1-2; 8 bases match TRBD1. The length of the CDR3 is 14 residues. V gave up 3 bases and J gave up 4 bases; unmatched junction bases: 4. The CDR3 here is CASSLAGGVYGYTF. CDR3 DNA sequence: TGTGCCAGCAGTTTGGCAGGGGGCGTCTATGGCTACACCTTC.

The genes are TRBV5-5 and TRBJ1-4; 8 nucleotides match TRBD1. V trimming: 4 bases; J trimming: 8 bases; junction bases outside the gene matches: 7. The CDR3 has 14 amino acids. CDR1 is SGHKS, CDR2 YYEKEE, per germline (reference sequence). CDR3 amino acids: CASSKDREYEKLFF. The CDR3 nucleotides are TGTGCCAGCAGCAAGGACAGGGAGTACGAAAAACTGTTTTTT.

This clonotype was recorded only once. The J gene is TRBJ2-3, the V gene TRBV20-1, with D tentatively TRBD2 (5 bases). Germline-derived CDR1 and CDR2 are DFQATT and SNEGSKA (reference sequence). The CDR3 is 14 amino acids. V lost 1 base to trimming and J lost 3 bases, with 11 bases between them. This chain's CDR3 is CSARVGPGTDTQYF. The CDR3 region has the DNA TGCAGTGCTAGAGTGGGCCCGGGGACAGATACGCAGTATTTT.

This clonotype occurred many times. The chain recombines TRBV29-1 with TRBJ2-7, with a tentative D call TRBD1 (5 bases). The CDR3 has 12 amino acids. Trimming pared 3 bases from V and 2 bases from J, leaving 8 bases between. CDR1 SQVTM and CDR2 ANQGSEA come from the germline V gene. The DNA of the CDR3 is TGCAGCGTTGATGACAGAACCTACGAGCAGTACTTC. Translation gives CSVDDRTYEQYF.

Details on this clonotype: It may be a read error: a sequence one base away is much more abundant. The chain combines TRBV11-2 with TRBJ2-7; D perhaps matches TRBD1 (5 bases). V was cut by 0 bases and J by 2 bases, with 11 bases left in between. Germline-derived CDR1 and CDR2 are SGHAT and FQNNGV. The CDR3 runs 15 residues. The CDR3 region has the DNA TGTGCCAGCAGCTTAGAAGGCAGGGCTACCTACGAGCAGTACTTC. It yields the protein CASSLEGRATYEQYF.

Ten or more counts support this clonotype. This chain links TRBV19 with TRBJ2-2, with D perhaps being TRBD1 or TRBD2 (5 bases each). Deletions cut 1 base from V and 4 bases from J, with 7 bases between. The CDR3 covers 14 residues. Germline V gene lookup returns CDR1 LNHDA and CDR2 SQIVND (reference sequence). Here the CDR3 reads CASSIGGVTGELFF. In nucleotides, the CDR3 is TGTGCCAGTAGTATAGGAGGGGTCACCGGGGAGCTGTTTTTT.

V gene TRBV2 combines with J gene TRBJ1-5, with D possibly TRBD1 on 5 matching bases. The length of the CDR3 is 16 residues. V lost 8 bases, J lost 4 bases, and 21 bases lay in between. CDR1 is SNHLY and CDR2 is FYNNEI in the germline V gene. This CDR3 reads CASSPVFQGLNQPQHF. For the CDR3, the DNA is TGTGCCAGCTCACCTGTTTTCCAGGGCCTTAATCAGCCCCAGCATTTT.

This clonotype has at least ten counts. The chain uses TRBV29-1 and TRBJ1-1; tentative D call: TRBD1 (6 bases). Germline lookup yields CDR1 SQVTM and CDR2 ANQGSEA. The CDR3 covers 14 residues. V shed 4 bases and J shed 6 bases, with 18 bases lying between them. CDR3 DNA sequence: TGCAGCGTTGGTTCCGGGGGGGAGGGGGCTGAAGCTTTCTTT. This gives the protein CSVGSGGEGAEAFF.

This chain joins TRBV7-9 and TRBJ2-5; 7 bases agree with TRBD1. This CDR3 spans 15 amino acids. V lost 1 base, J lost 9 bases, and 11 bases stayed unmatched. Looked up from germline, CDR1 is SEHNR and CDR2 is FQNEAQ (reference sequence). CDR3 coding DNA: TGTGCCAGCAGCTTAGATCTCAGGGGGAATCAGCCCCAGTACTTC. Translating gives CASSLDLRGNQPQYF.

The chain employs TRBV20-1 and TRBJ2-3; 16 positions agree with TRBD2. V was pared by 2 bases and J by 6 bases, with 11 bases of the junction left unmatched. The CDR3 length is 18 residues. The V gene's germline CDR1 is DFQATT and CDR2 SNEGSKA (reference sequence). CDR3 sequence: CSARSGLAGGPGFDTQYF. Here the CDR3 DNA reads TGCAGTGCTAGATCGGGACTAGCGGGGGGGCCAGGTTTCGATACGCAGTATTTT.